The rows below give T cell receptor beta chains drawn from one sample of a study of STAT5B mutations in CD4+ large granular lymphocyte leukemia. TCRdb's copy holds only in-frame clones and misses some; the assay was immunoSEQ multiplex PCR. The table lists about 30,000 clones, under 85% of them singletons. The sample consisted of CD4+ T cells from blood buffy coats. The receptors were gathered from a human donor in good health. Both conserved end residues are part of each CDR3. The D gene is left open where the match is weak. Size values are once, few and many counts, or a class for expanded clones, and some rows have none.

V	J	D	size	CDR3	DNA
TRBV6-6	TRBJ2-2	TRBD1	once	CASSLQGANTGELFF	TGTGCCAGCAGTCTACAGGGGGCGAACACCGGGGAGCTGTTTTTT
TRBV6-1	TRBJ2-3	-	-	CASSEVVMGANTQYF	TGTGCCAGCAGTGAAGTCGTAATGGGGGCGAATACGCAGTATTTT
TRBV2	TRBJ1-5	TRBD1	-	CASRQGTGISSNQPQHF	TGTGCCAGCAGACAAGGGACAGGGATCAGTAGCAATCAGCCCCAGCATTTT
TRBV19	TRBJ1-5	-	-	CASSIGAQGDQPQHF	TGTGCCAGTAGTATAGGAGCACAGGGCGATCAGCCCCAGCATTTT
TRBV5-1	TRBJ2-1	TRBD1	-	CASSLGGGWEQFF	TGCGCCAGCAGCTTGGGAGGGGGCTGGGAGCAGTTCTTC
TRBV5-1	TRBJ2-3	TRBD2	once	CASSLAGGGAKDTQYF	TGCGCCAGCAGCTTGGCCGGCGGGGGGGCCAAAGATACGCAGTATTTT
TRBV5-6	TRBJ2-1	-	-	CASSLGDAGSSYNEQFF	TGTGCCAGCAGCTTAGGAGACGCGGGGAGCTCCTACAATGAGCAGTTCTTC
TRBV10-3	TRBJ2-1	-	-	CAISSSFEQFF	TGTGCCATCAGTTCTAGCTTTGAGCAGTTCTTC
TRBV5-5	TRBJ1-3	-	once	CASSIAANQFSGNTIYF	TGTGCCAGCAGCATAGCGGCAAATCAATTCTCTGGAAACACCATATATTTT
TRBV5-1	TRBJ1-1	TRBD1	-	CASSLAGRGTNTEAFF	TGCGCCAGCAGCTTGGCGGGCAGGGGGACGAACACTGAAGCTTTCTTT
TRBV11-3	TRBJ2-1	-	-	CASSASYNEQFF	TGTGCCAGCAGCGCCTCCTACAATGAGCAGTTCTTC
TRBV18	TRBJ1-3	-	-	CASSPGPSSGNTIYF	TGTGCCAGCTCACCCGGACCGAGCTCTGGAAACACCATATATTTT
TRBV7-8	TRBJ2-7	-	-	CASSLGKGTYEQYF	TGTGCCAGCAGCTTAGGGAAGGGTACCTACGAGCAGTACTTC
TRBV27	TRBJ1-1	-	-	CASSLQSGMNTEAFF	TGTGCCAGCAGTTTACAATCCGGGATGAACACTGAAGCTTTCTTT
TRBV7-8	TRBJ1-2	TRBD1	few	CASSLRQGDHTF	TGTGCCAGCAGCTTACGGCAGGGGGACCACACCTTC
TRBV30	TRBJ2-2	TRBD2	-	CAWSIVPVGSGNPGELFF	TGTGCCTGGAGTATAGTCCCGGTGGGTAGCGGGAATCCCGGGGAGCTGTTTTTT
TRBV4-1	TRBJ2-1	-	-	CASSPTGLRNEQFF	TGCGCCAGCAGCCCCACGGGGCTCCGAAATGAGCAGTTCTTC
TRBV29-1	TRBJ1-1	-	-	CSVVKFQNTEAFF	TGCAGCGTTGTAAAGTTCCAGAACACTGAAGCTTTCTTT
TRBV5-6	TRBJ1-6	TRBD1	-	CASSPSGTDNSPLHF	TGTGCCAGCAGCCCCTCCGGGACAGACAATTCACCCCTCCACTTT
TRBV5-1	TRBJ2-7	-	-	CASSLVLAGKNYEQYF	TGCGCCAGCAGCTTGGTTTTGGCGGGGAAGAACTACGAGCAGTACTTC
TRBV7-2	TRBJ2-2	-	-	CASSLGLWSTNTGELFF	TGTGCCAGCAGCTTAGGGTTGTGGTCTACGAACACCGGGGAGCTGTTTTTT
TRBV6-1	TRBJ2-1	TRBD1	-	CASSERRGGTGVGNEQFF	TGTGCCAGCAGTGAACGCCGGGGGGGGACAGGGGTAGGCAATGAGCAGTTCTTC
TRBV28	TRBJ1-5	-	-	CAAGGSNQPQHF	TGTGCCGCGGGGGGGAGCAATCAGCCCCAGCATTTT
TRBV19	TRBJ1-4	-	-	CASRPQGLLGTNEKLFF	TGTGCCAGTAGGCCCCAGGGGCTGCTTGGAACTAATGAAAAACTGTTTTTT
TRBV5-4	TRBJ2-3	-	-	CASSLSGSDTQYF	TGTGCCAGCAGCTTGTCCGGGTCAGATACGCAGTATTTT
TRBV7-8	TRBJ1-5	TRBD1	-	CASSPGGQGYQPQHF	TGTGCCAGCAGCCCTGGTGGACAGGGGTATCAGCCCCAGCATTTT
TRBV9	TRBJ2-7	-	-	CASSVDPGTEAGEQYF	TGTGCCAGCAGCGTAGACCCCGGGACTGAGGCCGGTGAGCAGTACTTC
TRBV4-2	TRBJ2-7	-	-	CASSQEGHFSYEQYF	TGTGCCAGCAGCCAAGAGGGACATTTCTCCTACGAGCAGTACTTC
TRBV19	TRBJ1-5	-	-	CASSILGSNQPQHF	TGTGCCAGTAGTATACTTGGGAGCAATCAGCCCCAGCATTTT
TRBV5-6	TRBJ1-1	-	-	CASSLSGLMNTEAFF	TGTGCCAGCAGCCTCTCAGGGCTCATGAACACTGAAGCTTTCTTT
TRBV5-1	TRBJ1-1	-	once	CASREQERTEAFF	TGCGCCAGCAGGGAACAGGAACGCACTGAAGCTTTCTTT